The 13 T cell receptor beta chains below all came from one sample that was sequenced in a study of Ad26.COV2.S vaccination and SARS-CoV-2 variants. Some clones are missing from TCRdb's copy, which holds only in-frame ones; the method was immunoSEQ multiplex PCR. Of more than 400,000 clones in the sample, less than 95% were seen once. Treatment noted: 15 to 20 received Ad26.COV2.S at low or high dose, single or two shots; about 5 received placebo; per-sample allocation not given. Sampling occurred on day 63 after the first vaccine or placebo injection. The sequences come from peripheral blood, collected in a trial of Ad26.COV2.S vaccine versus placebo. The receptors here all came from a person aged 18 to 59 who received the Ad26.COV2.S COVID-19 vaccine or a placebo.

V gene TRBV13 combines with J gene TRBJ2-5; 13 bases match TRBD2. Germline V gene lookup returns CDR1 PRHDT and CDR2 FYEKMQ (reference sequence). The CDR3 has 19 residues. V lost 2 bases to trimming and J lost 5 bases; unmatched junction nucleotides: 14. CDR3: CASSLSGTSGTLGSETQYF. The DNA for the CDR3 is TGTGCCAGCAGCTTATCGGGGACTAGCGGGACCTTAGGAAGCGAGACCCAGTACTTC.

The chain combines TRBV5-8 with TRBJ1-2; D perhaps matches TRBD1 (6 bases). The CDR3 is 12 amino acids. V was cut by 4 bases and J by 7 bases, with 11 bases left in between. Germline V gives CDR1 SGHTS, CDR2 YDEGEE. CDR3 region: CASSQGQLGYTF. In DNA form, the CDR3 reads TGTGCCAGCAGCCAAGGACAGCTTGGCTACACCTTC.

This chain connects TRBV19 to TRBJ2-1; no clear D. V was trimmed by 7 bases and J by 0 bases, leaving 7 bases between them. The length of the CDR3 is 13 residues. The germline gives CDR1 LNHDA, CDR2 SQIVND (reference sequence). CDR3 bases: TGTGCCAGTACGCACGCCTCCTACAATGAGCAGTTCTTC. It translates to CASTHASYNEQFF.

The CDR3 loop reads CASSQSRTSNYGYTF. CDR3 DNA: TGCGCCAGCAGCCAATCCCGGACGTCTAACTATGGCTACACCTTC. The chain recombines TRBV4-3 with TRBJ1-2; D call uncertain. Germline V gives CDR1 LGHNA, CDR2 YSLEER. V was trimmed by 2 bases and J by 0 bases, leaving 10 bases between them. CDR3 length: 15 amino acids.

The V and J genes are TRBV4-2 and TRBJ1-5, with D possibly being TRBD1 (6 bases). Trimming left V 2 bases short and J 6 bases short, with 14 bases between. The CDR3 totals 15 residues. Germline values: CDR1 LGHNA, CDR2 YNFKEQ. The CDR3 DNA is TGTGCCAGCAGCCAACCGGGGGCAGGGCCTCAGCCCCAGCATTTT. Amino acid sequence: CASSQPGAGPQPQHF.

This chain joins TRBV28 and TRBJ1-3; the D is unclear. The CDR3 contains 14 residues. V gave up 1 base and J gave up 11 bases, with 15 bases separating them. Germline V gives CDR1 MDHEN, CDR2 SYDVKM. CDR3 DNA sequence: TGTGCCAGCAGTTTATTGGACCCGAAGACCCCCATATATTTT. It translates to CASSLLDPKTPIYF.

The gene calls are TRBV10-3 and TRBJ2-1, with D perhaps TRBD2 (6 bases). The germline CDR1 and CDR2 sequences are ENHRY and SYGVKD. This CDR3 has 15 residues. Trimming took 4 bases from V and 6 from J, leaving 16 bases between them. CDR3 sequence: CAISGGVVDVNEQFF. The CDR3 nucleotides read TGTGCCATCAGTGGGGGGGTGGTAGACGTCAATGAGCAGTTCTTC.

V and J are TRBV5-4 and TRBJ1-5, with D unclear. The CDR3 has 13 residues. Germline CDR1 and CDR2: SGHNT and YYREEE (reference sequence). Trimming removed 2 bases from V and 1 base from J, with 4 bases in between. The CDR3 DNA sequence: TGTGCCAGCAGCTTTGGCAGCAATCAGCCCCAGCATTTT. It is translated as CASSFGSNQPQHF.

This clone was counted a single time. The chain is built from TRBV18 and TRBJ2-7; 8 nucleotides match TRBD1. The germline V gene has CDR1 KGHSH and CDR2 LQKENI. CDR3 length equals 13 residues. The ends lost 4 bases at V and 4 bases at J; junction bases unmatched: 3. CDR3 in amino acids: CASSQDRGYEQYF. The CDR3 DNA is TGTGCCAGCTCACAAGACAGGGGATACGAGCAGTACTTC.

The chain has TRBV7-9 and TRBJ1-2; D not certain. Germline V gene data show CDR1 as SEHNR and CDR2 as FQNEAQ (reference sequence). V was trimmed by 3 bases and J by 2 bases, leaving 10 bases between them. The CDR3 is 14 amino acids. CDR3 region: CASSLYTDNYGYTF. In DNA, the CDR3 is TGTGCCAGCAGCTTGTATACAGACAACTATGGCTACACCTTC.

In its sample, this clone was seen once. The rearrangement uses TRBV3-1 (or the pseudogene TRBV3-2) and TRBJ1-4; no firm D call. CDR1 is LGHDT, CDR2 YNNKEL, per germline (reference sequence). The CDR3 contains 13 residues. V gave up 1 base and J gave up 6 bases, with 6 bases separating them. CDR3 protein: CASSQVRDEKLFF. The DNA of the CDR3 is TGTGCCAGCAGCCAAGTGAGGGATGAAAAACTGTTTTTT.

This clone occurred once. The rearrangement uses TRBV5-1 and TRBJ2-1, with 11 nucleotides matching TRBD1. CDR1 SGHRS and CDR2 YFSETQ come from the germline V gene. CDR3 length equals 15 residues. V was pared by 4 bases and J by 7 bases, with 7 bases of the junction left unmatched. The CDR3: CASSVGTGGSNEQFF. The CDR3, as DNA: TGCGCCAGCAGCGTAGGGACAGGGGGAAGTAATGAGCAGTTCTTC.

This CDR3 reads CASSPGLAGSTDTQYF. The CDR3 nucleotides read TGTGCCAGCAGCCCAGGACTAGCGGGGAGCACAGATACGCAGTATTTT. This sequence joins TRBV7-3 and TRBJ2-3, with 12 bases fitting TRBD2. With V trimmed by 5 bases and J by 0 bases, 3 bases remained unmatched. Germline CDR1 SGHTA, CDR2 FQGTGA. This CDR3 comprises 16 residues. The whole variable domain, remainder taken from reference TRBV7-3 and TRBJ2-3, is GAGVSQTPSNKVTEKGKYVELRCDPISGHTALYWYRQSLGQGPEFLIYFQGTGAADDSGLPNDRFFAVRPEGSVSTLKIQRTERGDSAVYLCASSPGLAGSTDTQYFGPGTRLTVL.